This T cell receptor beta chain came from a study of brain T cells in children with intractable seizures (dated by TCRdb to the early 2020s). As for the study more broadly: A NanoString immunology panel was first used to screen resected brain tissue from about 53 pediatric epilepsy surgery cases for immune gene transcripts. Of the approximately 12 selected surgery cases, pre-surgery blood was also sequenced for eight, so four had brain tissue only. Overall study outcomes, separate from this receptor: Viral specificity was inferred solely from CDR3 sequence similarity, and the HCMV serostatus of the patients was not known. Because sequencing depth was different between pre-surgery and post-surgery blood, clones absent from the pre-surgery sample may reflect undersampling.

The immunoSEQ assay was applied to genomic DNA to generate the TCR beta chain sequences. Under the source paper's analysis protocol: CDR3 sequences that did not begin with the conserved framework cysteine at position 104 were removed by hand. To get clonality, the normalized Shannon's Diversity Index was subtracted from one, giving values from 0 (maximal diversity) to 1 (oligoclonal). To check whether a given CDR3 had different frequencies in two samples, for example brain versus blood, chi-squared comparison-of-proportions tests were used. Public clonotypes were identified by searching immuneACCESS, and similarity to known antiviral clonotypes was assessed with the VDJdb browser. Not all clones reach the TCRdb copy of this immuneACCESS table, which keeps in-frame sequences only. Checked studies attribute under half of the gap to unresolved V genes and leave the rest unexplained. V and J calls and clone size are copied from that table; D and trimming were computed from the DNA. A total of approximately 110,000 clones appear in this sample, roughly 92% of them only once. More than 3% of the sample is in the top ten clones.

The intended sense of this specimen's time point label: resected brain tissue, or blood drawn just prior to surgery. The surgery cases that showed the highest brain T cell transcript signatures were chosen for TCR beta chain sequencing of brain tissue, and of blood when it was available. Before surgery, patients had received at least one anti-epileptic drug. The TCR-sequenced patients were children whose drug-resistant epilepsy was caused by tuberous sclerosis complex, focal cortical dysplasia, Rasmussen encephalitis or hemimegalencephaly. The blood samples were collected right before the epilepsy surgery. Bulk genomic DNA was isolated from unsorted brain tissue and whole blood using the Monarch genomic DNA purification kit. The cysteine opens and the phenylalanine closes a CDR3 of 14 amino acids. Only the CDR3 portion is preserved as DNA: 42 bases, with reading frame beginning at the first base. After removal of 3 bases from V and 5 bases from J, the junction retains 2 bases not matched to a gene. CDR1 and CDR2 were assigned from the germline V gene (reference sequence) as DFQATT and SNEGSKA.

Comments on this clone: Its antigen is still unknown. No base-level quality is on record; no much larger clone is a single base apart.

The specimen comprised peripheral blood, sampled at surgery. This TCR was sampled from a boy younger than two with hemimegalencephaly and intractable seizures. The sequence is built from TRBV20-1 and TRBJ2-1, with TRBD2 matching 12 junction bases. In nucleotide form, the sequence is TGCAGTGCTAGTGCTAGCGGGAGGGACAATGAGCAGTTCTTC. Translated, this is CSASASGRDNEQFF.